A single sample is the source of the 10 T cell receptor beta chains below, sequenced in a study of control samples from healthy donors and cancer patients. Profiled with immunoSEQ multiplex PCR; TCRdb holds only in-frame clones, not every one. The sample yields 400,000 to 500,000 clones, approximately 92% seen once. The sample was PBMCs. The receptors stem from a man aged 35 to 55 with head and neck cancer.

The chain has TRBV30 and TRBJ2-1, with a tentative D call TRBD1 (9 bases). Trimming took off 5 bases at V and 5 bases at J, with 19 bases between the two ends. Germline V gene lookup returns CDR1 GTSNPN and CDR2 SVGIG (reference sequence). The CDR3 has 15 amino acids. The CDR3 sequence is CAWGTGLAGNNEQFF. The CDR3 coding sequence is TGTGCCTGGGGGACAGGGCTAGCGGGTAACAATGAGCAGTTCTTC.

V and J are TRBV2 and TRBJ2-7; 13 nucleotides line up with TRBD2. The germline CDR1 and CDR2 sequences are SNHLY and FYNNEI. Trimming removed 3 bases from V and 2 bases from J; junction bases left unmatched: 1. The CDR3 is made up of 15 amino acids. Here the CDR3 DNA reads TGTGCCAGCAGTGAGGGGACTAGCGGGGCCTACGAGCAGTACTTC. Translating gives CASSEGTSGAYEQYF.

V and J are TRBV7-9 and TRBJ2-3; D uncertain. Germline V gives CDR1 SEHNR, CDR2 FQNEAQ (reference sequence). CDR3 length: 15 residues. Trimming took off 3 bases at V and 0 bases at J, with 10 bases between the two ends. The CDR3 loop is CASSFRVPSTDTQYF. The CDR3 DNA follows: TGTGCCAGCAGCTTTAGGGTACCTAGCACAGATACGCAGTATTTT. The full variable domain, rest sourced from reference TRBV7-9 and TRBJ2-3, is DTGVSQNPRHKITKRGQNVTFRCDPISEHNRLYWYRQTLGQGPEFLTYFQNEAQLEKSRLLSDRFSAERPKGSFSTLEIQRTEQGDSAMYLCASSFRVPSTDTQYFGPGTRLTVL.

The chain is built from TRBV7-6 and TRBJ2-7; the match to TRBD2 covers 7 bases. The V and J ends lost 5 bases and 3 bases, in that order; junction bases with no gene match: 4. The CDR3 loop spans 13 amino acids. Germline V gives CDR1 SGHVS, CDR2 FNYEAQ. CDR3 protein: CASSAGTIYEQYF. The DNA for the CDR3 is TGTGCCAGCAGCGCCGGGACTATCTACGAGCAGTACTTC.

The chain employs TRBV5-4 and TRBJ1-1; TRBD1 aligns across 8 bases. The germline gives CDR1 SGHNT, CDR2 YYREEE (reference sequence). J gave up 5 bases and V 2 bases, and 8 bases lay outside the gene matches. This CDR3 comprises 15 residues. CDR3 nucleotides: TGTGCCAGCAGCTTACCCGGACAGGGAAGGACTGAAGCTTTCTTT. This codes for CASSLPGQGRTEAFF.

The V gene is TRBV7-9, the J gene TRBJ2-7; D not certain. The germline V gene has CDR1 SEHNR and CDR2 FQNEAQ (reference sequence). Trimming took off 7 bases at V and 2 bases at J, with 15 bases between the two ends. This CDR3 has 14 amino acids. For the CDR3, the DNA is TGTGCCAGCACCCCCGCAACAAACCCCTACGAGCAGTACTTC. This translates into CASTPATNPYEQYF.

This clone was detected only once. V usage is TRBV19 and J usage is TRBJ1-1; 10 bases are a match to TRBD1. J lost 0 bases, V lost 0 bases, and 13 bases had no gene match. This CDR3 has 20 amino acids. CDR1 and CDR2 from the germline V gene are LNHDA and SQIVND (reference sequence). CDR3 in amino acids: CASSIETSLGTGDMNTEAFF. The CDR3 DNA sequence: TGTGCCAGTAGTATAGAGACTTCGTTGGGGACAGGGGACATGAACACTGAAGCTTTCTTT.

The chain is built from TRBV6-1 and TRBJ2-3, with D maybe TRBD2 (6 bases). The CDR3 is 14 amino acids. CDR1 and CDR2 from the germline V gene are MNHNS and SASEGT. The V end was cut by 2 bases, the J end by 1 base, with 7 bases between. The CDR3 region is CASSEWRGTDTQYF. The CDR3 coding sequence is TGTGCCAGCAGTGAATGGAGGGGCACAGATACGCAGTATTTT.

The CDR3 reads CASSGRAVETQYF. Here the CDR3 DNA reads TGTGCCAGCAGCGGACGCGCGGTTGAGACCCAGTACTTC. V gene TRBV7-9 combines with J gene TRBJ2-5; D uncertain. Trimming shortened V by 5 bases and J by 5 bases, and 12 bases separated the two germline ends. Germline CDR1 reads SEHNR; CDR2 reads FQNEAQ (reference sequence). The CDR3 spans 13 residues.

This chain connects TRBV30 to TRBJ1-2; perhaps TRBD1 as D (5 bases). V was clipped by 3 bases and J by 5 bases, with 10 bases between them. The CDR3 sequence is 12 residues long. Germline V gives CDR1 GTSNPN, CDR2 SVGIG (reference sequence). The CDR3 sequence is CAWRTRDYGYTF. The CDR3 DNA follows: TGTGCCTGGAGAACCAGGGATTATGGCTACACCTTC.